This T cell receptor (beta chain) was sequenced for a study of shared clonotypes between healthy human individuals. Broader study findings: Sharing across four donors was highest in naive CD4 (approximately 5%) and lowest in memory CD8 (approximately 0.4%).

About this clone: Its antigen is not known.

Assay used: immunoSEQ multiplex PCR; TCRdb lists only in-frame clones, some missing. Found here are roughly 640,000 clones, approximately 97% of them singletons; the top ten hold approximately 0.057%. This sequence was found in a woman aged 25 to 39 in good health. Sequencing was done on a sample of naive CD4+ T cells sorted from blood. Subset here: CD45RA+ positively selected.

CDR3 region: CASSDQQGPDTQYF. In DNA form, the CDR3 reads TGTGCCAGCAGTGATCAGCAGGGGCCAGATACGCAGTATTTT. The chain joins TRBV6-1 to TRBJ2-3; weak D call: TRBD1 (6 bases). This CDR3 is 14 amino acids long. Per the germline V gene, CDR1 is MNHNS and CDR2 is SASEGT. V was trimmed by 3 bases and J by 4 bases, leaving 11 bases between them.